These 28 T cell receptor beta chains came from one sample sequenced in a study of CD8+CD57+ T cells in acquired aplastic anemia (dated by TCRdb to about 2018). Sequencing was carried out with an Illumina HiSeq 2000. Profiling of TCR beta VDJ combinations and CDR3 sequences used genomic DNA as the template. Through fastp at Q25 and MiXCR, TCRdb rebuilt clones from the public reads, retaining in-frame beta chains. All rows with the same CDR3 protein become a single entry with the most common DNA and genes. The sample data list around 190,000 distinct CDR3 sequences, and less than 70% of these were observed just once. 16% of the sample lies in the top ten. The source material was sorted CD4+, CD8+, or CD8+CD57+ T cells (not recorded which) from PBMCs. These receptors came from a human donor in good health, serving as a control.

This clonotype was seen repeatedly, ten times or more. J is TRBJ2-5 and V is TRBV6-6; D might be TRBD2 (6 bases). Per germline, CDR1 MNHNY and CDR2 SVGAGI (reference sequence). This CDR3 has 14 residues. The V gene lost 6 bases and the J gene lost 4 bases, with 15 bases spanning the gap. The CDR3 bases are TGTGCCAGCAGCCCACCGGGGGAGGCAGAGACCCAGTACTTC. This translates into CASSPPGEAETQYF.

The V gene is TRBV3-1, the J gene TRBJ2-3; no clear D. The CDR3 is 14 amino acids. Trimming pared 4 bases from V and 4 bases from J, leaving 12 bases between. Looked up from germline, CDR1 is LGHDT and CDR2 is YNNKEL (reference sequence). The CDR3 DNA sequence: TGTGCCAGCAGCCGAGATCGAAGTTCAGATACGCAGTATTTT. This sequence encodes CASSRDRSSDTQYF.

This CDR3 reads CACSPLEETQYF. CDR3 sequence (DNA): TGTGCTTGCAGCCCCCTCGAAGAGACCCAGTACTTC. The V gene is TRBV7-6, the J gene TRBJ2-5, with D unresolved. The germline V gene encodes CDR1 SGHVS and CDR2 FNYEAQ. CDR3 length: 12 amino acids.

The gene calls are TRBV2 and TRBJ2-2, with D unresolved. Germline lookup yields CDR1 SNHLY and CDR2 FYNNEI. The CDR3 length is 14 residues. Trimming stripped 5 bases from V and 4 bases from J, with 11 bases between. CDR3 nucleotide sequence: TGTGCCAGCAGTTGGCGCCAGACCACCGGGGAGCTGTTTTTT. Its protein is CASSWRQTTGELFF.

This clonotype occurred a few times. The V gene is TRBV10-3, the J gene TRBJ1-2; no reliable D call. CDR3 length equals 14 residues. Trimming cost V 6 bases and J 0 bases, with 11 bases left between them. CDR1 is ENHRY, CDR2 SYGVKD, per germline. DNA of the CDR3: TGTGCCATCAGGGACGACACTGCTAACTATGGCTACACCTTC. It is translated as CAIRDDTANYGYTF.

This clonotype has at least ten counts. The gene calls are TRBV7-9 and TRBJ1-1; D is unresolved. The CDR3 consists of 15 residues. The germline CDR1 and CDR2 sequences are SEHNR and FQNEAQ (reference sequence). With 0 bases removed from V and 7 bases from J, the gap between germline ends came to 15 bases. CDR3 region: CASSLALRREDEAFF. Here the CDR3 DNA reads TGTGCCAGCAGCTTAGCGCTCAGGAGGGAAGATGAAGCTTTCTTT. Complete variable domain (other parts from reference TRBV7-9 and TRBJ1-1): DTGVSQNPRHKITKRGQNVTFRCDPISEHNRLYWYRQTLGQGPEFLTYFQNEAQLEKSRLLSDRFSAERPKGSFSTLEIQRTEQGDSAMYLCASSLALRREDEAFFGQGTRLTVV.

The chain couples TRBV7-9 to TRBJ1-2; D unresolved. Per germline, CDR1 SEHNR and CDR2 FQNEAQ (reference sequence). This CDR3 contains 14 residues. Trimming pared 5 bases from V and 4 bases from J, leaving 14 bases between. CDR3 protein: CASSNTEGGYGYTF. The DNA for the CDR3 is TGTGCCAGCAGCAATACCGAGGGAGGCTATGGCTACACCTTC.

In its sample, this clonotype was seen many times. The CDR3 reads CASSSAAKGAGGYTF. CDR3 DNA: TGTGCCAGCAGCTCGGCCGCCAAGGGGGCGGGGGGCTACACCTTC. The V gene is TRBV7-6, the J gene TRBJ1-2, with TRBD1 matching over 7 bases. The length of the CDR3 is 15 residues. V gave up 4 bases and J gave up 8 bases; unmatched junction bases: 13. Germline CDR1 and CDR2: SGHVS and FNYEAQ.

The table lists this clonotype with a count of one. The rearrangement links TRBV2 to TRBJ2-1; D might be TRBD1 or TRBD2, each matching 6 bases. Germline assignment: CDR1 SNHLY and CDR2 FYNNEI. CDR3 length: 15 residues. Deletions cut 3 bases from V and 6 bases from J, with 15 bases between. CDR3 protein: CASSDFGGVGNEQFF. In nucleotides, the CDR3 is TGTGCCAGCAGTGATTTCGGGGGCGTAGGCAATGAGCAGTTCTTC.

J is TRBJ2-1 and V is TRBV24-1; 8 positions match TRBD2. Germline V CDR1 and CDR2: KGHDR, SFDVKD. V gave up 6 bases and J gave up 2 bases; unmatched junction bases: 5. The CDR3 has 15 residues. The CDR3 loop reads CATSSPGLAYNEQFF. CDR3 sequence (DNA): TGTGCCACCAGTAGTCCGGGACTAGCCTACAATGAGCAGTTCTTC.

This clonotype was detected many times. The chain has TRBV27 and TRBJ1-6; D gene uncertain. Trimming removed 2 bases at V and 7 bases at J, with 9 bases between. CDR3 length: 14 amino acids. Germline CDR1 reads MNHEY; CDR2 reads SMNVEV (reference sequence). Here the CDR3 reads CASSLVESNSPLHF. DNA for the CDR3: TGTGCCAGCAGTTTAGTGGAAAGCAATTCACCCCTCCACTTT.

In its sample, this clonotype was seen many times. A single base separates this from a much larger clone, so it may be a read error. V is TRBV7-6 and J is TRBJ1-1; no reliable D call. The CDR3 extends over 14 amino acids. The germline CDR1 and CDR2 sequences are SGHVS and FNYEAQ. Trimming removed 5 bases from V and 5 bases from J, with 15 bases in between. The CDR3 is CASSKRGGGTEAFF. As DNA, the CDR3 is TGTGCCAGCAGCAAACGGGGAGGAGGGACTGAAGCTTTCTTT.

The chain recombines TRBV4-3 with TRBJ2-7, with D unresolved. The CDR3 sequence is 13 residues long. CDR1 is LGHNA, CDR2 YSLEER, per germline. V lost 9 bases and J lost 2, with 14 bases in between. DNA for the CDR3: TGCGCCAGAGGACCGCTAATTCCCTACGAGCAGTACTTC. The encoded protein is CARGPLIPYEQYF.

This chain connects TRBV6-4 to TRBJ2-3, with D tentatively TRBD1 (6 bases). Between the trimmed V and J ends, which lost 3 bases and 4 bases, there was a span of 11 bases. CDR3 length: 14 residues. Per germline, CDR1 MRHNA and CDR2 SNTAGT. CDR3 loop: CASSEGAGADTQYF. The CDR3 DNA sequence: TGTGCCAGCAGTGAGGGGGCAGGGGCAGATACGCAGTATTTT.

The chain recombines TRBV9 with TRBJ1-2, with TRBD1 matching 9 bases. Germline CDR1 and CDR2: SGDLS and YYNGEE. V dropped 3 bases and J dropped 7; count of bases not matched to a gene: 10. This CDR3 is built from 15 residues. Written as DNA, the CDR3 is TGTGCCAGCAGCGGACAGACAGGGGGGCCCACTGGCTACACCTTC. Translating it yields CASSGQTGGPTGYTF.

The gene calls are TRBV19 and TRBJ1-1, with TRBD1 identical over 11 bases. Germline CDR1 LNHDA, CDR2 SQIVND (reference sequence). The junction had 1 base not matched to a gene; V was cut back by 3 bases and J by 4 bases. The CDR3 covers 14 residues. CDR3 DNA: TGTGCCAGTAGTATCGGACAGGGGGCCACTGAAGCTTTCTTT. It translates to CASSIGQGATEAFF.

This clonotype occurred many times. This chain connects TRBV3-1 to TRBJ2-7; weak D call: TRBD2 (5 bases). The germline V gene has CDR1 LGHDT and CDR2 YNNKEL (reference sequence). This CDR3 region has 14 residues. V was clipped by 2 bases and J by 8 bases, with 16 bases between them. The CDR3 bases are TGTGCCAGCAGCCAATACGCCGGGAACGCGCAGCAGTACTTC. It specifies CASSQYAGNAQQYF.

This clonotype was observed at least ten times. This chain joins TRBV15 and TRBJ2-1; TRBD2 matches at 13 bases. The CDR3 totals 16 residues. Unmatched junction bases numbered 10, after V lost 5 bases and J lost 9 bases. Germline CDR1 is LNHNV and CDR2 is YYDKDF (reference sequence). The CDR3 DNA reads TGTGCCACCAGCCGAGGACTAGCGGGGGAAGGTGGTGAGCAGTTCTTC. Amino acid sequence: CATSRGLAGEGGEQFF.

This clonotype was detected many times. The V and J genes are TRBV12-3 or TRBV12-4 and TRBJ2-5; D unclear. The CDR3 is 13 amino acids. V lost 2 bases and J 7 bases, leaving 11 bases between the germline ends. The CDR3 protein is CASSLTPPGTQYF. CDR3 DNA: TGTGCCAGCAGTTTAACCCCACCGGGGACCCAGTACTTC.

In this sample, this clonotype turned up many times. The chain combines TRBV9 with TRBJ1-1; the D is unclear. Germline CDR1 is SGDLS and CDR2 is YYNGEE. The CDR3 runs 15 residues. Trimming shortened V by 0 bases and J by 0 bases, and 9 bases separated the two germline ends. The CDR3 coding sequence is TGTGCCAGCAGCGTAGCCGGCGGACTGAACACTGAAGCTTTCTTT. Amino acid sequence: CASSVAGGLNTEAFF.

The chain couples TRBV2 to TRBJ1-1, with D uncertain. Germline V gene data show CDR1 as SNHLY and CDR2 as FYNNEI. CDR3 size: 14 residues. V was pared by 4 bases and J by 1 base, with 10 bases between. The CDR3, as DNA: TGTGCCAGCAGTGTGTGGGGAGGGAACACTGAAGCTTTCTTT. It specifies CASSVWGGNTEAFF. The full variable domain, rest sourced from reference TRBV2 and TRBJ1-1, is EPEVTQTPSHQVTQMGQEVILRCVPISNHLYFYWYRQILGQKVEFLVSFYNNEISEKSEIFDDQFSVERPDGSNFTLKIRSTKLEDSAMYFCASSVWGGNTEAFFGQGTRLTVV.

This clonotype was seen many times. The chain links TRBV20-1 to TRBJ2-1; TRBD2 matches at 12 bases. Germline CDR1 reads DFQATT; CDR2 reads SNEGSKA (reference sequence). There are 15 residues in the CDR3. V was clipped by 3 bases and J by 4 bases; unmatched bases: 4. The CDR3 loop reads CSARASGGGYNEQFF. CDR3 sequence (DNA): TGCAGTGCTAGGGCTAGCGGGGGGGGGTACAATGAGCAGTTCTTC.

In its sample, this clonotype was seen a few times. The rearrangement joins TRBV9 to TRBJ1-6; 7 bases are a match to TRBD1. Germline trimming cut 4 bases from V and 6 bases from J; bases unmatched to any gene: 4. The germline CDR1 and CDR2 sequences are SGDLS and YYNGEE. This CDR3 region has 14 residues. The CDR3 DNA reads as TGTGCCAGCAGCCCCGGGACAGTTAATTCACCCCTCCACTTT. Protein: CASSPGTVNSPLHF. Full variable domain (rest looked up from reference TRBV9 and TRBJ1-6): DSGVTQTPKHLITATGQRVTLRCSPRSGDLSVYWYQQSLDQGLQFLIQYYNGEERAKGNILERFSAQQFPDLHSELNLSSLELGDSALYFCASSPGTVNSPLHFGNGTRLTVT.

At least ten counts were recorded for this clonotype. This sequence joins TRBV7-3 and TRBJ2-5; either TRBD1 or TRBD2 may supply D (5 bases each). The CDR3 sequence is 13 residues long. Looked up from germline, CDR1 is SGHTA and CDR2 is FQGTGA. Trimming removed 2 bases from V and 1 base from J, with 5 bases in between. The chain's CDR3 is CASSLGGQETQYF. CDR3 DNA sequence: TGTGCCAGCAGCTTAGGGGGCCAAGAGACCCAGTACTTC.

The sample holds many counts of this clonotype. The chain joins TRBV25-1 to TRBJ1-5; weak D call: TRBD1 (6 bases). Germline CDR1 MGHDK, CDR2 SYGVNS. V gave up 2 bases and J gave up 9 bases, with 17 bases separating them. The CDR3 is 15 residues long. The CDR3 DNA sequence: TGTGCCAGCAGTGAAGGTGGCAGGGGTCTTACGCCCCAGCATTTT. Amino acids: CASSEGGRGLTPQHF.

In this sample, this clonotype turned up many times. The chain uses TRBV2 and TRBJ2-5, with 9 bases fitting TRBD2. This CDR3 spans 14 amino acids. Germline V lookup: CDR1 SNHLY, CDR2 FYNNEI. The ends lost 6 bases at V and 5 bases at J; junction bases unmatched: 7. For the CDR3, the DNA is TGTGCCAGCAGGCCGGGACTAGCTAGCGAGACCCAGTACTTC. This sequence encodes CASRPGLASETQYF.

In this sample, this clonotype turned up a few times. The gene calls are TRBV19 and TRBJ1-1; D unclear. Trimming shortened V by 4 bases and J by 5 bases, and 8 bases separated the two germline ends. Germline V gene data show CDR1 as LNHDA and CDR2 as SQIVND (reference sequence). There are 12 residues in the CDR3. The CDR3: CASSTQRTEAFF. CDR3 nucleotides: TGTGCCAGTAGTACCCAGAGGACTGAAGCTTTCTTT.

This clonotype was detected only a few times. The genes are TRBV7-9 and TRBJ2-7; D might be TRBD1 or TRBD2, each matching 5 bases. The CDR3 sequence is 15 residues long. Between the trimmed V and J ends, which lost 4 bases and 5 bases, there was a span of 18 bases. Germline V CDR1 and CDR2: SEHNR, FQNEAQ (reference sequence). CDR3 sequence (DNA): TGTGCCAGCAGCTACGGGACCGGGGCATGGGACGAGCAGTACTTC. Protein product: CASSYGTGAWDEQYF.